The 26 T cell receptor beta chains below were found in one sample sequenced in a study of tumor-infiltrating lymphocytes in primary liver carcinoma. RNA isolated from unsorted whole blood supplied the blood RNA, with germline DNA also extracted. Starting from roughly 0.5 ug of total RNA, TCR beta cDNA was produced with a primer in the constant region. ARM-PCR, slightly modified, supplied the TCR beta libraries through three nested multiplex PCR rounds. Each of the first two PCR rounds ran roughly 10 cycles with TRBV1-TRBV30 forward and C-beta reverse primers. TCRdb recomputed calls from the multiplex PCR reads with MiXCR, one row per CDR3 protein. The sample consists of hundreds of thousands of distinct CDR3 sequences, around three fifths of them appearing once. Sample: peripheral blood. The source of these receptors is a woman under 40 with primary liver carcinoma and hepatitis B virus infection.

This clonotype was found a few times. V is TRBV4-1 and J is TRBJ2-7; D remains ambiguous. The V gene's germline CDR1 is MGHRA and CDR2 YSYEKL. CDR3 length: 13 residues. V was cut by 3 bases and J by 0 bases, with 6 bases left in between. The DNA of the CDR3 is TGCGCCAGCAGCCACCCCTACTCCTACGAGCAGTACTTC. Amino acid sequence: CASSHPYSYEQYF.

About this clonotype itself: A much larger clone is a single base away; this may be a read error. Here the CDR3 reads CIVEGRTSTDTQYF. The CDR3 DNA is TGCATCGTGGAGGGACGGACTAGCACAGATACGCAGTATTTT. The chain has TRBV29-1 and TRBJ2-3; tentatively, D is TRBD2 (6 bases). This CDR3 region has 14 residues. Germline V gene sequence: CDR1 SQVTM, CDR2 ANQGSEA.

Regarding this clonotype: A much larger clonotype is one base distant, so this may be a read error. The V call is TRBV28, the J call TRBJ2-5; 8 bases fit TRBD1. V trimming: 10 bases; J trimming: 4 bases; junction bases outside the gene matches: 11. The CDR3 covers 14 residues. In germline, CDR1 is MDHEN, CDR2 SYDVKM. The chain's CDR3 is CATNAGQVGETQYF. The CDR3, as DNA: TGTGCCACCAACGCGGGACAGGTCGGAGAGACCCAGTACTTC. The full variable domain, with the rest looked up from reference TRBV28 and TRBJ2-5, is DVKVTQSSRYLVKRTGEKVFLECVQDMDHENMFWYRQDPGLGLRLIYFSYDVKMKEKGDIPEGYSVSREKKERFSLILESASTNQTSMYLCATNAGQVGETQYFGPGTRLLVL.

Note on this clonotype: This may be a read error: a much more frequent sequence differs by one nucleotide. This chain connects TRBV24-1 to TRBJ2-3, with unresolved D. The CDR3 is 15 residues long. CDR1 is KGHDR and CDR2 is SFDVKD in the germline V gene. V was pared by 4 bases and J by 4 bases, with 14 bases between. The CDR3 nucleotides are TGTGCCACCAGTGAGAAGACACTCCTATCAGATACGCAGTATTTT. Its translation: CATSEKTLLSDTQYF.

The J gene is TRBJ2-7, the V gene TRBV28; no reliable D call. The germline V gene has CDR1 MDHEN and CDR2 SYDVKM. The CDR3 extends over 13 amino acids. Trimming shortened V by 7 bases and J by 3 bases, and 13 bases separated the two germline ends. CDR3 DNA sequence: TGTGCCAGCAATGTTAGGGCAGGCTACGAGCAGTACTTC. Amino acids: CASNVRAGYEQYF.

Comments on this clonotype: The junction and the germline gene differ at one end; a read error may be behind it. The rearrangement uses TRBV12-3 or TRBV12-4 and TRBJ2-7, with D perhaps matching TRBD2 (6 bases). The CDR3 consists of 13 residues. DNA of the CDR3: TGTGCAAGCAGTTCGGGACTGCGGTACGAGCACTACTTC. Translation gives CASSSGLRYEHYF.

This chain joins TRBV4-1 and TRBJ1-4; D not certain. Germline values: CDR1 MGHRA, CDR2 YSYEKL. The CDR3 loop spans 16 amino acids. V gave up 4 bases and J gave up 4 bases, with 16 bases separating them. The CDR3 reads CASSLLDGVYNEKLFF. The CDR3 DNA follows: TGCGCCAGCAGCCTGTTAGACGGGGTTTATAATGAAAAACTGTTTTTT.

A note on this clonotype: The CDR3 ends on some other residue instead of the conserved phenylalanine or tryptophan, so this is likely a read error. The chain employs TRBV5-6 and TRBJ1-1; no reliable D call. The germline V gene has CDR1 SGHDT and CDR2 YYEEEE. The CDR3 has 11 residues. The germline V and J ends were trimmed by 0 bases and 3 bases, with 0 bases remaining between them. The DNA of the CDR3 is TGTGCCAGCAGCTTGGACACTGAAGCTTTCCTT. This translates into CASSLDTEAFL.

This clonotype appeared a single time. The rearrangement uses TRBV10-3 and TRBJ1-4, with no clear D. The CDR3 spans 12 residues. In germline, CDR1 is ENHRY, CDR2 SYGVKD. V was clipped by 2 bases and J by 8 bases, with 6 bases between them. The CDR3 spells CAISEREEKLFF. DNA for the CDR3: TGTGCCATCAGTGAGAGGGAGGAAAAACTGTTTTTT.

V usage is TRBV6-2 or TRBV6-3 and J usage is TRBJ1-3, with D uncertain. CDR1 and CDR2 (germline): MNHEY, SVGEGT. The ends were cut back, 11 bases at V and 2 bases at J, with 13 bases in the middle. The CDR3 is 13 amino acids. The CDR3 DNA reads TGTGCCGGCAAGGGCGGTCCTGGAAACACCATATATTTT. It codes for CAGKGGPGNTIYF.

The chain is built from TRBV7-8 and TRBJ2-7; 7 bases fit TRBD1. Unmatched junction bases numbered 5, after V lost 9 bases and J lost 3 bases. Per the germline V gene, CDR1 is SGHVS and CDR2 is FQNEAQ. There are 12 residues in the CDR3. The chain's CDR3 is CASWDSFYEQYF. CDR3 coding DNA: TGTGCCAGTTGGGACAGTTTCTACGAGCAGTACTTC.

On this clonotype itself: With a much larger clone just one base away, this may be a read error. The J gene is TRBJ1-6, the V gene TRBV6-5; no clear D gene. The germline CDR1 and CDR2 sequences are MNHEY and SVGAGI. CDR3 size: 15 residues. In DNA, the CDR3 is TGTGCCAGCCGTACGTGGAAGACCTATAATTCAGCCCTCCACTTT. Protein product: CASRTWKTYNSALHF.

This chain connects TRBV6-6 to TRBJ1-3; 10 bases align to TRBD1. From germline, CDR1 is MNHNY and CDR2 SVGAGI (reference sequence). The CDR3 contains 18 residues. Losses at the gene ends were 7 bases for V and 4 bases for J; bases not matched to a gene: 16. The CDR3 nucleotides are TGTGCCAGCACCTTTCGGGACAGGGGCCCTCCCATGGGAAACACCATATATTTT. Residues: CASTFRDRGPPMGNTIYF.

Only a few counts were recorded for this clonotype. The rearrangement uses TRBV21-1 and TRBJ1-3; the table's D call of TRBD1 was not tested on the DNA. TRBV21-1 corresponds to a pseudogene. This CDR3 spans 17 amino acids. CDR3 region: CATRCMVVLPTGNTIYF. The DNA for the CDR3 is TGTGCCACCCGGTGTATGGTGGTTCTGCCGACTGGAAACACCATATATTTT.

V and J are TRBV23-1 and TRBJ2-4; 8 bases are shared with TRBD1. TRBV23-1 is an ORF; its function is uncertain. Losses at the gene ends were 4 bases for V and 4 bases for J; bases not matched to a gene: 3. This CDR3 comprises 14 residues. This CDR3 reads CASSPRDRKNIQYF. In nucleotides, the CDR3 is TGCGCCAGCAGTCCCCGGGACAGGAAAAACATTCAGTACTTC.

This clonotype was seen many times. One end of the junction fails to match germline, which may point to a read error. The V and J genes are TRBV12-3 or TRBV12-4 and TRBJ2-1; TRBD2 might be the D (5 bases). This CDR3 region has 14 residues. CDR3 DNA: TGTGCCAGCAGTGCACGAGGTCGGGGAGCAAGGATGGTCTTC. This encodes CASSARGRGARMVF.

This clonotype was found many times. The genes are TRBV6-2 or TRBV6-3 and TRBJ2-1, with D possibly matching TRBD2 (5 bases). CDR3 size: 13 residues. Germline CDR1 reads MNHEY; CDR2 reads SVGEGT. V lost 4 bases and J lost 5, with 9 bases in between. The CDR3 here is CASSSGLNNEQFF. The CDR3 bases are TGTGCCAGCAGTTCCGGACTGAACAATGAGCAGTTCTTC.

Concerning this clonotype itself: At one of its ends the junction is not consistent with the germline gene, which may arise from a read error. The CDR3 DNA is TGCAGCGTTGGACGGGACGGCGATAACAATGGCTACACCTTC. Translated: CSVGRDGDNNGYTF. The chain joins TRBV29-1 to TRBJ1-2, with D maybe TRBD1 (5 bases). CDR1 is SQVTM, CDR2 ANQGSEA, per germline. There are 14 residues in the CDR3.

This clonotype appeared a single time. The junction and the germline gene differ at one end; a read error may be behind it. CDR3 sequence: CANSPVTDGEQYF. The CDR3 DNA reads TGTGCCAACAGCCCCGTTACGGACGGCGAGCAGTACTTC. The gene calls are TRBV7-9 and TRBJ2-7, with no clear D. Germline loops: CDR1 SEHNR, CDR2 FQNEAQ (reference sequence). The CDR3 totals 13 residues.

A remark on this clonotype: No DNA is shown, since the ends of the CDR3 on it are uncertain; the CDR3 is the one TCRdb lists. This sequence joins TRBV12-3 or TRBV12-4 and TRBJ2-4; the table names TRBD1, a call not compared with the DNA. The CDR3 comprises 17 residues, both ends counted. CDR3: CAGTMGVGTGTKNIPYF.

The CDR3, as DNA: TGTGCCAGCAGCCAAGAGAGGAGACCCTCTGGGGCCAACGTCCTGACTTTC. Protein product: CASSQERRPSGANVLTF. The chain combines TRBV4-2 with TRBJ2-6; D gene ambiguous. Germline V gene data show CDR1 as LGHNA and CDR2 as YNFKEQ. V was shortened by 0 bases and J by 0 bases, with 9 bases between the two germline ends. This CDR3 region has 17 residues.

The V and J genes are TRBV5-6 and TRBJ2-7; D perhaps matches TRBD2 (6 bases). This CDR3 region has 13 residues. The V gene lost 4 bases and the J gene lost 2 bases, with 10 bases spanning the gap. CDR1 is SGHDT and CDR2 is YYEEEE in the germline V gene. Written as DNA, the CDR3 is TGTGCCAGCAGCGGCGGGGTTCCCTACGAGCAGTACTTC. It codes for CASSGGVPYEQYF.

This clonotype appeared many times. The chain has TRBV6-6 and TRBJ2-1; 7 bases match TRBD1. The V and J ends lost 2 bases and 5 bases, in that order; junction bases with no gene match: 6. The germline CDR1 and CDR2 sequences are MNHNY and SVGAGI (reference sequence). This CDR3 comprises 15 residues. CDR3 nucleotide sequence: TGTGCCAGCAGTTACGTCCAGGGGGTGAACAATGAGCAGTTCTTC. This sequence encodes CASSYVQGVNNEQFF.

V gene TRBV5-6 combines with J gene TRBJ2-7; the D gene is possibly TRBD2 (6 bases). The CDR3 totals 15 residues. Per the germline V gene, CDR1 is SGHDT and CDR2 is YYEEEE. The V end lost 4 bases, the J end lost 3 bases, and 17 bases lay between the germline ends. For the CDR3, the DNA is TGTGCCAGCAGCGAAAGGGTGGAGGGCCTCTACGAGCAGTACTTC. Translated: CASSERVEGLYEQYF.

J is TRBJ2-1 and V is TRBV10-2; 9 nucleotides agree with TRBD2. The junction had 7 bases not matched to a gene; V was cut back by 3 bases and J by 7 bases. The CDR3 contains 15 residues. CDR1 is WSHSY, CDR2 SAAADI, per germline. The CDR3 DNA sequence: TGCGCCAGCAGTGAAGGCGGGAGGGGCTATAATGAGCAGTTCTTC. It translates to CASSEGGRGYNEQFF.

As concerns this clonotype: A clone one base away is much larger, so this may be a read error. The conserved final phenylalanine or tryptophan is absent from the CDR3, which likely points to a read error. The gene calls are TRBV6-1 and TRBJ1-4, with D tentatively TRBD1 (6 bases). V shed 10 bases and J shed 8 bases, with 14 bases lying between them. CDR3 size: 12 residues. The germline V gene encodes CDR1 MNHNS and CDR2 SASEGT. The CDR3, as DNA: TGTGCCACCTCGGGGGCGGAAGAAAAACTGTTTTAT. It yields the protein CATSGAEEKLFY.